One sample yielded the 8 T cell receptor beta chains listed below, sequenced in a study of shared clonotypes between healthy human individuals. Generated by immunoSEQ multiplex PCR, the TCRdb table keeps only in-frame clones and is missing some. The sample carries some 2.3 million clones, just over 90% recorded once. Sequenced: naive CD4+ T cells from PBMCs. The subset: CD45RA+ positively selected. The receptors come from a man aged 18 to 29 in good health. Some clones in this sample may be carry-over from other donors' samples.

This sequence joins TRBV7-2 and TRBJ2-4; possibly TRBD2 for D (6 bases). The germline V gene has CDR1 SGHTA and CDR2 FQGNSA. Trimming took off 3 bases at V and 6 bases at J, with 15 bases between the two ends. The CDR3 runs 15 residues. The CDR3 protein is CASSFDGSLSNIQYF. Written as DNA, the CDR3 is TGTGCCAGCAGCTTCGACGGGAGTCTGTCAAACATTCAGTACTTC.

This sequence joins TRBV6-5 and TRBJ2-1; D is unresolved. Per germline, CDR1 MNHEY and CDR2 SVGAGI. The CDR3 runs to 13 residues. V lost 5 bases and J lost 7, with 12 bases in between. CDR3 DNA: TGTGCCAGCAGTCGCCTTGGGCGAAATGAGCAGTTCTTC. This sequence encodes CASSRLGRNEQFF.

This chain uses TRBV27 with TRBJ1-5; 7 bases fit TRBD1. With V trimmed by 5 bases and J by 3 bases, 13 bases remained unmatched. In germline, CDR1 is MNHEY, CDR2 SMNVEV (reference sequence). The CDR3 totals 17 residues. The CDR3 DNA is TGTGCCAGCAGTCTCATAGGGACAGAATTAAACAATCAGCCCCAGCATTTT. Encoded protein: CASSLIGTELNNQPQHF.

Only one count was recorded for this clone. The same CDR3 can be traced to other DNA sequences in this sample. The chain carries TRBV5-1 and TRBJ1-5; 10 bases match TRBD1. The germline gives CDR1 SGHRS, CDR2 YFSETQ. The V gene end was trimmed by 2 bases and the J gene end by 2 bases; junction bases not matched to a gene: 1. CDR3 length: 15 residues. The CDR3 spells CASSLGTGGNQPQHF. In DNA, the CDR3 is TGCGCCAGCAGCTTAGGGACAGGGGGCAATCAGCCCCAGCATTTT.

The CDR3 reads CASFPLARTEAFF. In DNA, the CDR3 is TGTGCCAGCTTCCCGTTGGCTAGGACTGAAGCTTTCTTT. V usage is TRBV5-6 and J usage is TRBJ1-1, with no clear D. Germline assignment: CDR1 SGHDT and CDR2 YYEEEE. The CDR3 extends over 13 amino acids. Trimming removed 7 bases from V and 5 bases from J, with 15 bases in between.

The rearrangement uses TRBV28 and TRBJ1-2, with a weak D call TRBD1 (5 bases). The CDR3 loop spans 15 amino acids. The V gene lost 8 bases and the J gene lost 4 bases, with 20 bases spanning the gap. The germline CDR1 and CDR2 sequences are MDHEN and SYDVKM. The CDR3 region is CASLHRTQPSYGYTF. CDR3 coding DNA: TGTGCCAGCCTCCACAGGACCCAACCTTCCTATGGCTACACCTTC.

This sequence joins TRBV4-2 and TRBJ2-3; D not certain. The CDR3 covers 13 residues. Germline-derived CDR1 and CDR2 are LGHNA and YNFKEQ. Trimming took 0 bases from V and 4 from J, leaving 5 bases between them. In nucleotides, the CDR3 is TGTGCCAGCAGCCAAGATGTTGCAGATACGCAGTATTTT. Protein sequence: CASSQDVADTQYF.

The chain joins TRBV5-6 to TRBJ2-7; D might be TRBD1 (5 bases). Per the germline V gene, CDR1 is SGHDT and CDR2 is YYEEEE. Trimming pared 1 base from V and 4 bases from J, leaving 6 bases between. The CDR3 spans 12 residues. The CDR3: CASSLPGYEQYF. CDR3 sequence (DNA): TGTGCCAGCAGCTTGCCAGGGTACGAGCAGTACTTC.